These T cell receptor beta chains were read from a single sample in a study of glioma-infiltrating T cells after dendritic cell vaccination. TCRdb's table, derived via immunoSEQ multiplex PCR, lists solely in-frame clones and lacks some. This sample has 70,000 to 100,000 clones, with less than 90% found just once. The starting material was blood, obtained after dendritic cell vaccination. The receptors were sampled from a human donor with glioblastoma. Both conserved end residues are part of each CDR3. D genes are given only for firm matches. Clone size is shown for a subset of rows, as once, few, many or a class of expanded clone.

.,TRBV5-1,TRBD2,CASRTGLDFSTDTQYF
.,TRBV19,TRBD2,CASSIVTSGGDNEQFF
.,TRBV19,TRBD1,CASGRQGVQPQHF
.,TRBV14,TRBD2,CASSETGGDTQYF
.,TRBV11-1,.,CASSLGLQNTEAFF
.,TRBV7-7,.,CASSTTGSRGGRRHSNQPQHF
.,TRBV9,TRBD1,CASSVGAGGRGYTF
.,TRBV4-2,TRBD2,CASSQTGTRAYNEQFF
.,TRBV19,.,CASSASGGAENTEAFF
.,TRBV12-5,.,CASRRSDEKLFF
few,TRBV6-1,.,CATETTTKAFF
.,TRBV29-1,.,CSALQGSAYGYTF
.,TRBV4-3,.,CASSLQGIGNTEAFF
.,TRBV6-5,.,CASSYSIQNGYTF
.,TRBV14,TRBD1,CASSQQTGFEKLFF
.,TRBV5-1,TRBD1,CASSLSRGRRTEAFF
.,TRBV29-1,.,CSVDRLWGSGSTEAFF
once,TRBV2,TRBD2,CASRTSGGDTGELFF
.,TRBV4-2,TRBD2,CASSAVAGTFYEQYF
few,TRBV6-1,TRBD2,CASSSPSGGAGTQYF
once,TRBV5-1,.,CASSLASSTDTQYF
.,TRBV6-1,.,CASSSVVYNSPLHF
once,TRBV29-1,TRBD2,CSWTGTRIYEQFF